This TCR beta chain appears in the sequencing data of a study of radiotherapy plus CTLA-4 blockade in lung cancer. Background on the study: Overall, 18% of patients showed an objective response, while 25% to 40% attained disease control. Study findings and constraints: Once radiotherapy plus ipilimumab had been given, TCR clones derived from tumor expanded in blood. Early blood T cell clone dynamics, with interferon-beta, were reported to best predict response.

Sequenced by immunoSEQ multiplex PCR; TCRdb stores in-frame clones only, minus some. Of about 62,000 clones detected, 76% appear once; the ten largest clones hold around 3%. Concerning this clone itself: Its antigen is unidentified.

Trimming at V came to 6 bases and at J to 5 bases, leaving 8 bases not matched to a gene. CDR3 length: 15 residues. CDR1 and CDR2 (germline): LNHDA, SQIVND (reference sequence). Source: peripheral blood, taken from a patient treated with radiotherapy plus ipilimumab. This sequence joins TRBV19 and TRBJ1-4; 8 positions match TRBD1. This sequence was found in a human donor with non-small cell lung cancer who had a complete response to radiotherapy plus ipilimumab. The CDR3 DNA reads TGTGCCAGTAGCGATTTAGGACAGGGAAATGAAAAACTGTTTTTT. The encoded protein is CASSDLGQGNEKLFF.